The clone carrying this T cell receptor (beta chain) appeared a few times. The antigen remains unidentified. The sample belongs to a study of naive and memory T cell subsets. The study's findings and limits: Over 90% of naive TCR sequences appeared only once after error correction, unlike memory subsets. A few larger clonotypes appeared in naive repertoires, especially CD8, possibly memory cells re-expressing CD45RA.

After the first PCR, alpha and beta chain libraries were processed separately. The J segment lost 2 bases and the V segment lost 5 bases, leaving 6 bases of the junction unmatched. Germline loops: CDR1 SEHNR, CDR2 FQNEAQ (reference sequence). The length of the CDR3 is 14 residues. An equimolar mix of two oligonucleotides served as the beta constant-region primer for TRBC1 and TRBC2. Four rounds of PCR amplified the ligated cDNA using nested alpha and beta constant-region primers plus SP2. An oligonucleotide with the SP2 primer and a 12-nucleotide UMI was ligated to the cDNA 3' end. TCRdb processed the UMI-ligation and nested PCR reads anew with MiXCR; each CDR3 protein has one entry. The sample carries 90,000 to 120,000 distinct CDR3 sequences, 13% to 15% recorded once.

The chain links TRBV7-9 to TRBJ2-7; 7 positions agree with TRBD1. Sequenced input: naive CD8+ T cells from blood. The TCR comes from a human donor in good health. The CDR3 is CASSVRDSPYEQYF. The CDR3 nucleotides read TGTGCCAGCAGCGTCCGGGACAGCCCCTACGAGCAGTACTTC.